This note documents a single T cell receptor beta chain sequence. There were likely unrecorded immune exposures, though donors were nominally healthy when sampled. In the PCR, 60 Vbeta and 13 Jbeta primers were used. Authors' processing steps: Later analysis identified tens of millions of unique TCR beta chains, about 10 million shared. The data were produced by immunoSEQ multiplex PCR, yet TCRdb's version contains in-frame clones alone and is incomplete. V, J and clone size are those of that table, while D and trimming were read from the DNA. The sample shows 220,000 or so clones, and 0.9% to 1.4% sits with its ten largest clones. This record belongs to a study of cytomegalovirus exposure and HLA in healthy donors. Whole-study context: HLA-typed donors were the source of around 85 million unique TCRs held in an early data release.

The V gene end was trimmed by 6 bases and the J gene end by 3 bases; junction bases not matched to a gene: 4. The CDR3 is made up of 15 amino acids. Germline CDR1 reads SEHNR; CDR2 reads FQNEAQ (reference sequence). This TCR was recovered from a girl aged 2-15 years in good health and CMV-seropositive. The chain links TRBV7-9 to TRBJ2-1, with TRBD2 matching over 11 bases. Sequencing was carried out using PBMCs. The CDR3 region has the DNA TGTGCCAGCAGTCAGACTAGCGGGAACTACAATGAGCAGTTCTTC. Translating it yields CASSQTSGNYNEQFF. The full variable domain, with the rest looked up from reference TRBV7-9 and TRBJ2-1, is DTGVSQNPRHKITKRGQNVTFRCDPISEHNRLYWYRQTLGQGPEFLTYFQNEAQLEKSRLLSDRFSAERPKGSFSTLEIQRTEQGDSAMYLCASSQTSGNYNEQFFGPGTRLTVL.